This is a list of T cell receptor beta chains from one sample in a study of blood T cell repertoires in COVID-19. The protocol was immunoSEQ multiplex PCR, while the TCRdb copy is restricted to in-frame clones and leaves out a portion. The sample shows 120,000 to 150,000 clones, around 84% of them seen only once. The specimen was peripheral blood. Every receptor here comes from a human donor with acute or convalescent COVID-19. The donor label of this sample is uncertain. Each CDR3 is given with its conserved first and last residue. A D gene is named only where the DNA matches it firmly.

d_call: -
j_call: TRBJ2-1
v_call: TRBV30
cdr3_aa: CAWSQPLTGPRGSDNEQFF
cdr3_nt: TGTGCCTGGAGTCAGCCCCTTACAGGGCCCCGTGGTTCCGACAATGAGCAGTTCTTC

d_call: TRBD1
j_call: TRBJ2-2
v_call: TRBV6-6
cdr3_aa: CASSWDRNTGELFF
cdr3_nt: TGTGCCAGCAGTTGGGACAGAAACACCGGGGAGCTGTTTTTT

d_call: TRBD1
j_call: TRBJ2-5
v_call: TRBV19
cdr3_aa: CASSTSRGTGDRETQYF
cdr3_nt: TGTGCCAGTAGTACCTCCCGTGGGACAGGGGATCGAGAGACCCAGTACTTC

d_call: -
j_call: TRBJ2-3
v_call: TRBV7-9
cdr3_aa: CASSFNIRRYSTDTQYF
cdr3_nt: TGTGCCAGCAGCTTTAACATACGGCGGTATAGCACAGATACGCAGTATTTT

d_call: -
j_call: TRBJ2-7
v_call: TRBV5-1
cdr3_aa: CASSLTGLLDEQYF
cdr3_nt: TGCGCCAGCAGCTTAACAGGGTTGTTAGACGAGCAGTACTTC

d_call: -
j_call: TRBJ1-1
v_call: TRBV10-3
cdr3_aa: CAISESRGGNTEAFF
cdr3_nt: TGTGCCATCAGTGAGTCGCGAGGAGGGAACACTGAAGCTTTCTTT

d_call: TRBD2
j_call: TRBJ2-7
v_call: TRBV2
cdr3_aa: CAEGRRGNSYEQYF
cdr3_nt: TGTGCCGAGGGGAGGCGGGGGAACTCCTACGAGCAGTACTTC

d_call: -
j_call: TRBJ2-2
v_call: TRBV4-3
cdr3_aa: CASSQDTYRANTGELFF
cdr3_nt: TGCGCCAGCAGCCAAGATACTTACAGGGCGAACACCGGGGAGCTGTTTTTT

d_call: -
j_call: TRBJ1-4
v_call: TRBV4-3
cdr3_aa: CASSQDMGRLFF
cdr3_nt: TGCGCCAGCAGCCAAGATATGGGCAGACTGTTTTTT

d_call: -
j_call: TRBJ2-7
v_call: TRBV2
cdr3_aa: CASGVAGYEQYF
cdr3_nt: TGTGCCAGTGGGGTTGCGGGTTACGAGCAGTACTTC